This TCR beta chain was retrieved from a study of shared clonotypes between healthy human individuals. Study-wide context: With ages of 18 to 49, the donors were a couple of women and three men. Whole-study findings and limits: Non-shared clonotypes displayed generation probabilities falling below those of clonotypes present in all four donors. Estimated richness values were generally larger in naive subsets than in memory subsets.

To note about this clone: What it binds is not known.

The CDR3 length is 11 residues. V lost 6 bases and J 4 bases, leaving 7 bases between the germline ends. In germline, CDR1 is MDHEN, CDR2 SYDVKM. Every immunoSEQ plate was one replicate of a subset's evenly spread DNA. The table came from immunoSEQ multiplex PCR; TCRdb's copy has only in-frame clones and leaves some out. This table holds approximately 330,000 clones, about 70% found once. Sequencing was performed on memory CD4+ T cells sorted from blood. Subset reported: CD45RA-negative fraction. The receptor comes from a man in his thirties or forties in good health. The chain joins TRBV28 to TRBJ2-7; D gene unclear. The chain's CDR3 is CASSYSYEQYF. The DNA for the CDR3 is TGTGCCAGCAGCTACAGTTACGAGCAGTACTTC.